This T cell receptor beta chain was sequenced for a study of shared clonotypes between healthy human individuals (dated by TCRdb to 2020 to 2022). At the level of the whole study: The cohort included three men and a couple of women between 18 and 49 years of age. The study deeply sequenced blood TCR repertoires of five healthy adults to estimate repertoire size and the extent of clonotype sharing between individuals. Each donor's leukapheresis produced roughly between about 0.9 and 9.5 billion PBMCs. Libraries were prepared and TCR repertoires were sequenced by different laboratories using diverse techniques, in order to increase sequencing depth and limit assay-specific biases. Overall study outcomes, separate from this receptor: Sampling was restricted to blood, and TCR repertoires in tissues likely differ from the TCR repertoires found in blood. The small number of donors limited the genetic and exposure-history diversity represented. Pairwise subsampling indicated that sequencing depth was expected to affect the degree of clonotype sharing among donors.

Donors were healthy HIV-negative adults with no recently reported acute infections or vaccinations. Every donor was a Caucasian adult living in Nashville, Tennessee, USA. For unsorted samples, 75 million to 90 million PBMCs were counted, and genomic DNA was extracted using the QIAamp DNA Blood Mini kit. Blood was obtained by leukapheresis, after which PBMCs were separated by Ficoll-Histopaque density gradient centrifugation and cryopreserved in liquid nitrogen vapor phase. With regard to this clone: It has no known antigen specificity. There are no base qualities to consult, and no much larger clone falls within one base.

V is clipped by 4 bases and J by 8 bases, and the sequence between their germline boundaries is 14 bases long. CDR1 and CDR2 (SNHLY, FYNNEI) derive from the germline V gene. The CDR3, from cysteine to phenylalanine, totals 13 residues. The DNA shown is the 39-base CDR3, in frame from base 1. Using the deep immunoSEQ assay, TCR CDR3 regions were amplified from genomic DNA by multiplex PCR. For each cell subset, the extracted genomic DNA was distributed evenly across all wells of several immunoSEQ 96-well plates, and each plate served as one replicate. For unsorted PBMC, around 290 ng of genomic DNA, equivalent to about 30,000 T cell genomes, went into each replicate PCR. Ten immunoSEQ deep assay plates were used to sequence the unsorted PBMC genomic DNA. Purified libraries were measured with a Qubit 3.0 fluorometer, size-checked on a Bioanalyzer 2100, and measured again with the KAPA Library Quantification kit. A separate single-read 150-cycle Illumina NextSeq 550 flow cell was used to sequence each immunoSEQ 96-well plate. As for the original processing: Because the immunoSEQ output held only junctional sequences and lacked quality scores, the filtering could not match the filtering applied to full-length reads. To assign V/J genes and CDR3, sequences were annotated using PyIR, a Python wrapper for IgBLAST v1.9, with IMGT germline references. Reads were removed for weak V/J assignments (E-value above 1e-6), missing CDR3, stop codons, out-of-frame junctions, or ambiguous translated residues. V3J clonotypes were defined as sequences sharing the same inferred V gene, J gene, and CDR3 amino acid sequence. The percentage overlap between two repertoires was calculated by dividing the number of shared unique clonotypes by the size of the smaller repertoire. RTK rarefaction, the Chao1 estimator, and Recon v2.1 estimates of unobserved clonotypes were used to assess repertoire richness. Here the immuneACCESS table is served through TCRdb, limited to in-frame sequences with V and J called. Missing clones are a known gap in these copies; in checked studies unresolved V genes cover under half, and the rest lacks a known reason. Clonal size and the V and J genes are those of that table, whereas D and trimming came from the DNA. The sample records over 400,000 clones, around 85% of which are singletons. Approximately 12% of the sample is taken by the ten largest.

Sequenced: PBMCs. The chain couples TRBV2 to TRBJ1-2, with a tentative D gene TRBD1 over 5 matching bases. This receptor was obtained from a woman between 35 and 50 years old in good health. Some clones in this sample may be carry-over from other donors' samples. The CDR3 is CASSGGVVGGYTF. The DNA is as follows: TGTGCCAGCAGTGGGGGGGTGGTAGGCGGCTACACCTTC.